The T cell receptor beta chain described here comes from a study of blood T cell repertoires in COVID-19. Whole-study context: T cells, B-cell-depleted T cells, or PBMCs supplied cDNA or gDNA.

This CDR3 is built from 17 residues. Germline lookup yields CDR1 SGHRS and CDR2 YFSETQ. Unmatched junction bases numbered 4, after V lost 0 bases and J lost 2 bases. Libraries were prepared by immunoSEQ multiplex PCR; TCRdb keeps only in-frame clonotypes and omits some of them. The repertoire holds a few hundred thousand clones, with approximately 83% as singletons. The origin of this receptor is a woman aged 45-65 years who had recovered from COVID-19. The rearrangement links TRBV5-1 to TRBJ2-3; 12 nucleotides match TRBD2. The sequenced sample consisted of PBMCs or T cells enriched from blood (not recorded which). DNA for the CDR3: TGCGCCAGCAGCTTGGGAAGACTAGCGGGGGACACAGATACGCAGTATTTT. This gives the protein CASSLGRLAGDTDTQYF.